Listed here is a single TCR beta chain. What it recognizes is unknown. The CDR3 length is 13 residues. V lost 2 bases and J 7 bases, leaving 6 bases between the germline ends. CDR1 is SEHNR and CDR2 is FQNEAQ in the germline V gene (reference sequence). Measured with immunoSEQ multiplex PCR; TCRdb has only the in-frame clones, and not every one. Of 130,000 to 150,000 clones listed, about 87% were seen once; the top ten hold about 15%. The data derive from a study of T cell responses to AZD1222 COVID-19 vaccine. Study context: Pooling of second doses given at about 4 or about 12 weeks was done. Study-wide points: Just 5 to 7 AZD1222 recipients were seropositive at baseline. Females outnumbered males among donors, who were mostly white British; clonal diversity was possibly underestimated. Spike regions recognized by vaccine-associated CD4 TCRs spanned the protein, led by 160-218 and 743-854.

The source material was peripheral blood, sampled on day 0 of AZD1222 vaccination. This clonotype originated in an adult in good health. The rearrangement uses TRBV7-9 and TRBJ1-6, with D unclear. The CDR3 nucleotides read TGTGCCAGCAGCTTAACCCCAAATTCACCCCTCCACTTT. Protein product: CASSLTPNSPLHF. The entire variable domain, with the rest obtained from reference TRBV7-9 and TRBJ1-6, is as follows: DTGVSQNPRHKITKRGQNVTFRCDPISEHNRLYWYRQTLGQGPEFLTYFQNEAQLEKSRLLSDRFSAERPKGSFSTLEIQRTEQGDSAMYLCASSLTPNSPLHFGNGTRLTVT.